The clone carrying this TCR beta chain was seen more than once but under ten times. Its antigen is undetermined. These data come from a study of immune cell composition in non-small cell lung cancer. This table comes from immunoSEQ multiplex PCR, and its TCRdb copy is limited to in-frame clones, with some not included. The table has about 1,500 clones, about four fifths seen once; the top ten hold 9.9%. The CDR3 is made up of 13 amino acids. From germline, CDR1 is GTSNPN and CDR2 SVGIG (reference sequence). V lost 7 bases and J lost 0, with 13 bases in between. Study outcomes and limitations: Tumour-reactive clones were not shown to match dominant in vivo tumour clones.

DNA was extracted from unsorted cell suspensions stored frozen. The receptor comes from a human donor with non-small cell lung cancer. The chain has TRBV30 and TRBJ2-7; D might be TRBD1 (6 bases). The sequencing input was lung tumor tissue. The CDR3 loop is CASSGHDSYEQYF. The DNA of the CDR3 is TGTGCCTCCTCGGGACACGACTCCTACGAGCAGTACTTC. Full variable domain (remainder filled in from reference TRBV30 and TRBJ2-7): SQTIHQWPATLVQPVGSPLSLECTVEGTSNPNLYWYRQAAGRGLQLLFYSVGIGQISSEVPQNLSASRPQDRQFILSSKKLLLSDSGFYLCASSGHDSYEQYFGPGTRLTVT.